The clone carrying this T cell receptor beta chain was counted between two and nine times. Its cognate antigen is unknown. With random hexamers, reverse transcription was performed on about 0.5 to 1 ug of RNA. It was immunoSEQ multiplex PCR that amplified TCR beta CDR3 across 54 Vbeta and 13 Jbeta. TCRdb fed the immunoSEQ multiplex PCR reads into MiXCR, producing one record per CDR3 protein. The sample has over 95,000 distinct CDR3 sequences; about 93% are singletons. Trimming at V came to 6 bases and at J to 5 bases, leaving 9 bases not matched to a gene. Germline-derived CDR1 and CDR2 are SQVTM and ANQGSEA. The CDR3 is 13 amino acids. The data stem from a study of CD8 T cells in Susac syndrome. Broader study findings: The study's TCR sequencing and HLA analysis covered a relatively small number of individuals, and the study acknowledged this.

As controls, healthy donors matched for age and sex were used. The rearrangement uses TRBV29-1 and TRBJ2-7, with 8 bases lining up with TRBD1. This TCR was recovered from a human donor in good health. Sample: CD4+ T cells from PBMCs. The CDR3: CSVQGAGYDEQYF. In DNA, the CDR3 is TGCAGCGTGCAGGGGGCAGGGTACGACGAGCAGTACTTC.